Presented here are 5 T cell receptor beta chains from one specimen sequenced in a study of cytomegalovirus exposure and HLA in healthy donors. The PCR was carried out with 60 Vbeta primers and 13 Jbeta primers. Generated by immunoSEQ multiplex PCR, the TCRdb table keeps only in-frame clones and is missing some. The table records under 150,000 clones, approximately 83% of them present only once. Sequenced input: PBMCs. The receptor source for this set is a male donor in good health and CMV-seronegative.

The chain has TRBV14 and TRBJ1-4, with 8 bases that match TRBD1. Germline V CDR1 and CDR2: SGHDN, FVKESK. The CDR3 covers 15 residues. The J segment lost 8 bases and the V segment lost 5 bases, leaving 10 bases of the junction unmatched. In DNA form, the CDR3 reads TGTGCCAGCAGCGTTCGGACAGGGAGGAGGGAAAAACTGTTTTTT. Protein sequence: CASSVRTGRREKLFF.

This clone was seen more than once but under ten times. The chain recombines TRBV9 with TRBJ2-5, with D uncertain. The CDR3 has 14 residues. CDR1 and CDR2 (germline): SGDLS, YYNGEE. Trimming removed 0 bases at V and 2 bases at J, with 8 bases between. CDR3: CASSVGAGQETQYF. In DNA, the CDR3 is TGTGCCAGCAGCGTAGGGGCCGGTCAAGAGACCCAGTACTTC.

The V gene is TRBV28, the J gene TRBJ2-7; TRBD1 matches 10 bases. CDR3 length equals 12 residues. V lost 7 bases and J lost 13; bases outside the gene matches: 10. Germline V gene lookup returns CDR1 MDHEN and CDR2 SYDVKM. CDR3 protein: CASKGQGQVGYF. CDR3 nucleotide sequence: TGTGCCAGCAAGGGACAGGGGCAGGTTGGATACTTC.

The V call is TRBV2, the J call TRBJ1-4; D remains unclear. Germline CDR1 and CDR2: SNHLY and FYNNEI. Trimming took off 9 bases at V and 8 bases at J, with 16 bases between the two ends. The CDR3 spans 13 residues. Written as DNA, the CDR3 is TGTGCCAGGGCTCGCGGCGGAGGAGAAAAACTGTTTTTT. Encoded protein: CARARGGGEKLFF.

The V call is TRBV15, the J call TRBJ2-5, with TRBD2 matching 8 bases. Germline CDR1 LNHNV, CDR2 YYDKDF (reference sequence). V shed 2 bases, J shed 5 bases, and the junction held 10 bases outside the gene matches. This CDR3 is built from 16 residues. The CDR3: CATSRRTGGLGETQYF. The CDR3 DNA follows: TGTGCCACCAGCAGAAGGACGGGAGGGCTCGGGGAGACCCAGTACTTC.